This T cell receptor (beta chain) came from a study of read filtering for tumor transcriptome and immune sequencing. This clonotype was seen repeatedly, ten times or more. J lost 3 bases, V lost 5 bases, and 6 bases had no gene match. CDR1 and CDR2 from the germline V gene are SGHDN and FVKESK. This CDR3 is built from 14 residues. This library used roughly 0.4 ug RNA and molecular barcoded adaptors spanning alpha/delta and beta/gamma chains. TCRdb re-called the reads with MiXCR, one entry per CDR3 protein. The table lists approximately 50,000 distinct CDR3 sequences, around 20% of them singletons. The chain is built from TRBV14 and TRBJ2-7; 8 bases are a match to TRBD1. This receptor was taken from a donor over 35 with multiple myeloma. Sequencing was done on a sample of a population of CD138-negative cells sorted from bone marrow. CDR3 nucleotide sequence: TGTGCCAGCAGCACTGACAGGGGTAACTACGAGCAGTACTTC. Amino acid sequence: CASSTDRGNYEQYF.